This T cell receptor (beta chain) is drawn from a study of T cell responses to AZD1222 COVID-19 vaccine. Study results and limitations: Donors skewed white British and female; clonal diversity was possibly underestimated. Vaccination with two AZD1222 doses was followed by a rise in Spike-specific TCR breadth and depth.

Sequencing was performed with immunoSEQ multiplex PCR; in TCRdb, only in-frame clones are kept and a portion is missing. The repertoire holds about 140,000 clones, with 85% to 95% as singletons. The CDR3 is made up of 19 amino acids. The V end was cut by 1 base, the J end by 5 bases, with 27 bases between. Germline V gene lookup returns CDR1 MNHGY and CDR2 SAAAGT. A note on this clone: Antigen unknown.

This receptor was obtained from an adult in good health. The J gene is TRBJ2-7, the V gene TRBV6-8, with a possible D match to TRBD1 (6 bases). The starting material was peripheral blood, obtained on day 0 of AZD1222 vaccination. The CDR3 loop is CASSYFAITETGKAHEQYF. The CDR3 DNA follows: TGTGCCAGCAGTTACTTCGCCATCACGGAAACAGGGAAAGCTCACGAGCAGTACTTC.